The next 29 T cell receptor beta chains were all read from a single sample in a study of early T cells in non-severe SARS-CoV-2 infection. TCRdb re-analysed the 5' RACE reads in MiXCR, keeping a single row per CDR3 protein. The sample lists about 60,000 distinct CDR3 sequences, 8.5% to 9.5% occurring once. The sequenced material came from whole blood. These receptors all stem from an adult who was a healthcare worker with PCR-confirmed SARS-CoV-2 infection or an uninfected control (not recorded which).

This clonotype was seen ten or more times. The chain recombines TRBV29-1 with TRBJ2-1, with 8 bases matching TRBD1. V trimming: 7 bases; J trimming: 3 bases; junction bases outside the gene matches: 14. The germline V gene has CDR1 SQVTM and CDR2 ANQGSEA. The CDR3 loop spans 16 amino acids. The CDR3 spells CSALRGQGFLYNEQFF. The CDR3 DNA follows: TGCAGCGCCCTCCGAGGACAGGGCTTCCTCTACAATGAGCAGTTCTTC.

This clonotype came up many times. The rearrangement joins TRBV20-1 to TRBJ1-1; D remains ambiguous. CDR3 length: 14 amino acids. Germline lookup yields CDR1 DFQATT and CDR2 SNEGSKA (reference sequence). V was clipped by 1 base and J by 2 bases, with 11 bases between them. The CDR3 region has the DNA TGCAGTGCTAGAGTAGAGGAGATAAACACTGAAGCTTTCTTT. Encoded protein: CSARVEEINTEAFF.

This clonotype was seen more than once but under ten times. The germline gene is not matched at one end of the junction; a read error may be the cause. The rearrangement joins TRBV7-9 to TRBJ2-4; no definite D call. This CDR3 spans 9 amino acids. Germline V CDR1 and CDR2: SEHNR, FQNEAQ (reference sequence). The CDR3 here is CASSPHLDF. In DNA, the CDR3 is TGTGCCAGCAGCCCCCATCTTGACTTC.

The CDR3 coding sequence is TGCGCCAGCAGCTCTGGGCTGGGAACTTCTAACTATGGCTACACCTTC. It codes for CASSSGLGTSNYGYTF. The genes are TRBV5-1 and TRBJ1-2, with D uncertain. Germline V gene data show CDR1 as SGHRS and CDR2 as YFSETQ. The length of the CDR3 is 16 residues. V was trimmed by 3 bases and J by 0 bases, leaving 15 bases between them.

The chain carries TRBV29-1 and TRBJ1-1, with TRBD1 matching over 7 bases. Germline-derived CDR1 and CDR2 are SQVTM and ANQGSEA. After removal of 5 bases from V and 2 bases from J, the junction contained 5 bases not matched to a gene. The CDR3 totals 13 residues. CDR3 protein: CSVSGTANTEAFF. The CDR3 DNA follows: TGCAGCGTTTCTGGGACAGCAAACACTGAAGCTTTCTTT.

By its share, this clonotype is medium-sized. The chain uses TRBV7-8 and TRBJ2-3; no definite D call. The CDR3 runs 16 residues. From germline, CDR1 is SGHVS and CDR2 FQNEAQ. The germline V and J ends were trimmed by 1 base and 2 bases, with 13 bases remaining between them. The CDR3 reads CASSLEVGQVTDTQYF. As DNA, the CDR3 is TGTGCCAGCAGCTTAGAAGTCGGGCAGGTCACAGATACGCAGTATTTT.

The chain recombines TRBV4-1 with TRBJ2-6; D unclear. V gave up 1 base and J gave up 0 bases, with 10 bases separating them. There are 17 residues in the CDR3. Per germline, CDR1 MGHRA and CDR2 YSYEKL. This CDR3 reads CASSQVGKDSGANVLTF. The CDR3 nucleotides read TGCGCCAGCAGCCAAGTAGGCAAGGACTCTGGGGCCAACGTCCTGACTTTC.

The sample holds many counts of this clonotype. The chain carries TRBV20-1 and TRBJ1-2; D is possibly TRBD1 (5 bases). The CDR3 has 14 residues. CDR1 and CDR2 from the germline V gene are DFQATT and SNEGSKA (reference sequence). Trimming took 3 bases from V and 1 from J, leaving 12 bases between them. CDR3 residues: CSASRTRSNYGYTF. The DNA of the CDR3 is TGCAGTGCTAGTAGGACAAGAAGTAACTATGGCTACACCTTC.

The V and J genes are TRBV5-1 and TRBJ1-1; D unclear. Germline values: CDR1 SGHRS, CDR2 YFSETQ. V was shortened by 0 bases and J by 5 bases, with 8 bases between the two germline ends. The CDR3 covers 13 residues. The DNA of the CDR3 is TGCGCCAGCAGCTTGGCGATTGATACTGAAGCTTTCTTT. Its protein product is CASSLAIDTEAFF.

This clonotype was seen repeatedly, ten times or more. This chain links TRBV2 with TRBJ2-7; no reliable D call. Germline CDR1 SNHLY, CDR2 FYNNEI. V lost 2 bases and J lost 5, with 16 bases in between. The CDR3 covers 15 residues. CDR3 in DNA: TGTGCCAGCAGTGAACAACAAGGGCTTCTCGACGAGCAGTACGTC. Its protein product is CASSEQQGLLDEQYV.

In this sample, this clonotype turned up a few times. The chain combines TRBV3-1 with TRBJ1-1; D gene unclear. The CDR3 runs to 14 residues. The V end was cut by 3 bases, the J end by 0 bases, with 8 bases between. Germline CDR1 LGHDT, CDR2 YNNKEL (reference sequence). CDR3 region: CASSQEVMNTEAFF. CDR3 sequence (DNA): TGTGCCAGCAGCCAGGAGGTCATGAACACTGAAGCTTTCTTT.

This clonotype has only a few counts. This chain links TRBV2 with TRBJ2-3; D unclear. Germline CDR1 and CDR2: SNHLY and FYNNEI. V lost 10 bases and J 7 bases, leaving 18 bases between the germline ends. The CDR3 runs to 13 residues. CDR3 loop: CAILWSGTNTQYF. The CDR3 coding sequence is TGTGCCATACTCTGGAGTGGTACGAATACGCAGTATTTT.

V and J are TRBV11-1 and TRBJ2-2; D perhaps matches TRBD1 (6 bases). This CDR3 contains 15 residues. Trimming removed 0 bases from V and 4 bases from J, with 9 bases in between. Germline assignment: CDR1 SGHAT and CDR2 FQDESV (reference sequence). The CDR3 sequence: CASSLAGQTTGELFF. The CDR3 DNA sequence: TGTGCCAGCAGCTTAGCCGGACAGACCACCGGGGAGCTGTTTTTT.

This clonotype was picked up a small number of times. The rearrangement uses TRBV6-5 and TRBJ1-5, with 11 bases aligning to TRBD1. This CDR3 region has 14 residues. Germline lookup yields CDR1 MNHEY and CDR2 SVGAGI. J gave up 7 bases and V 6 bases, and 5 bases lay outside the gene matches. The CDR3 reads CASREGQGAQPQHF. As DNA, the CDR3 is TGTGCCAGCAGAGAAGGACAGGGGGCCCAGCCCCAGCATTTT.

This clonotype was found a few times. V usage is TRBV25-1 and J usage is TRBJ1-1, with 7 bases that match TRBD1. CDR1 MGHDK and CDR2 SYGVNS come from the germline V gene. The CDR3 is 11 amino acids. Unmatched junction bases numbered 4, after V lost 4 bases and J lost 11 bases. This CDR3 is CASSGDRVAFF. CDR3 DNA: TGTGCCAGCAGTGGCGACAGGGTGGCTTTCTTT.

In this sample, this clonotype turned up many times. The V and J genes are TRBV2 and TRBJ2-1; 8 bases agree with TRBD1. Germline loops: CDR1 SNHLY, CDR2 FYNNEI. CDR3 length: 16 amino acids. Losses at the gene ends were 2 bases for V and 6 bases for J; bases not matched to a gene: 9. CDR3 residues: CASSEIVRTGINEQFF. The CDR3 DNA reads TGTGCCAGCAGTGAAATCGTTAGGACAGGGATCAATGAGCAGTTCTTC.

This clonotype showed up just a few times. J is TRBJ1-2 and V is TRBV6-5; possible D gene TRBD1, 5 bases. CDR1 is MNHEY, CDR2 SVGAGI, per germline. The CDR3 sequence is 11 residues long. With 2 bases removed from V and 14 bases from J, the gap between germline ends came to 12 bases. The CDR3 reads CASSYMGVATF. The CDR3 bases are TGTGCCAGCAGTTACATGGGGGTCGCTACCTTC.

This chain joins TRBV11-3 and TRBJ2-5, with 11 bases aligning to TRBD1. Trimming took 5 bases from V and 5 from J; bases not matched to a gene: 7. CDR1 is SGHNT, CDR2 YENEEA, per germline. The CDR3 extends over 15 amino acids. The CDR3 sequence: CASSSGQGAQETQYF. The CDR3 DNA follows: TGTGCCAGCAGCAGCGGACAGGGGGCGCAGGAGACCCAGTACTTC. Drawing the rest from reference TRBV11-3 and TRBJ2-5, the complete variable domain is EAGVVQSPRYKIIEKKQPVAFWCNPISGHNTLYWYLQNLGQGPELLIRYENEEAVDDSQLPKDRFSAERLKGVDSTLKIQPAELGDSAVYLCASSSGQGAQETQYFGPGTRLLVL.

This clonotype has a handful of counts. This chain connects TRBV7-6 to TRBJ2-1, with 11 bases aligning to TRBD2. The CDR3 runs to 17 residues. Germline CDR1 SGHVS, CDR2 FNYEAQ. J lost 10 bases, V lost 5 bases, and 16 bases had no gene match. CDR3 sequence: CASSPIGRLAGGNEQFF. The CDR3 DNA follows: TGTGCCAGCAGCCCAATAGGACGGCTAGCGGGGGGTAACGAGCAGTTCTTC.

The chain carries TRBV6-5 and TRBJ1-4; D gene uncertain. Between the trimmed V and J ends, which lost 3 bases and 7 bases, there was a span of 9 bases. The CDR3 is 13 residues long. The germline CDR1 and CDR2 sequences are MNHEY and SVGAGI. The CDR3 DNA reads TGTGCCAGCAGTTATGACCCGACTGAAAAACTGTTTTTT. It specifies CASSYDPTEKLFF.

This clonotype was recorded at least ten times. V gene TRBV18 combines with J gene TRBJ1-3; D is unresolved. The germline V gene encodes CDR1 KGHSH and CDR2 LQKENI. V gave up 6 bases and J gave up 0 bases, with 6 bases separating them. This CDR3 is 13 amino acids long. DNA of the CDR3: TGTGCCAGCTCTATCAGCTCTGGAAACACCATATATTTT. It encodes CASSISSGNTIYF.

This clonotype was picked up many times. The rearrangement joins TRBV2 to TRBJ2-3; D gene uncertain. V was pared by 4 bases and J by 0 bases, with 8 bases between. CDR3 size: 14 residues. Germline lookup yields CDR1 SNHLY and CDR2 FYNNEI. The CDR3 protein is CASSGLASTDTQYF. The CDR3 DNA sequence: TGTGCCAGCAGTGGACTTGCTAGCACAGATACGCAGTATTTT.

This clonotype came up many times. The rearrangement uses TRBV20-1 and TRBJ1-1; TRBD1 is a possible D gene (5 bases). This CDR3 is built from 15 residues. Germline CDR1 and CDR2: DFQATT and SNEGSKA (reference sequence). Trimming stripped 5 bases from V and 2 bases from J, with 18 bases between. Here the CDR3 reads CSAPRDGSFNTEAFF. The CDR3 nucleotides are TGCAGTGCTCCACGGGACGGATCCTTTAACACTGAAGCTTTCTTT.

This clonotype was picked up a small number of times. This may be a read error: a much more frequent sequence differs by one nucleotide. CDR3 sequence (DNA): TGTGCCAGCAGCCCTTTCACAGATACGCAGTATTTT. Protein: CASSPFTDTQYF. The genes are TRBV6-1 and TRBJ2-3; no reliable D call. Trimming left V 6 bases short and J 2 bases short, with 6 bases between. Germline CDR1 MNHNS, CDR2 SASEGT. The CDR3 has 12 residues.

This chain connects TRBV5-4 to TRBJ2-7; D unresolved. Trimming cost V 0 bases and J 3 bases, with 10 bases left between them. This CDR3 spans 14 amino acids. Germline assignment: CDR1 SGHNT and CDR2 YYREEE (reference sequence). The CDR3 protein is CASSLDSTHYEQYV. The CDR3 bases are TGTGCCAGCAGCTTGGACTCCACCCACTACGAGCAGTACGTC.

Ten or more counts support this clonotype. The rearrangement uses TRBV9 and TRBJ1-1; D remains ambiguous. CDR1 is SGDLS, CDR2 YYNGEE, per germline. The V and J ends lost 2 bases and 1 base respectively, with 6 bases between them. CDR3 length: 13 residues. CDR3 nucleotides: TGTGCCAGCAGCGTTTATAAGAACACTGAAGCTTTCTTT. This translates into CASSVYKNTEAFF.

The sample holds a few counts of this clonotype. J is TRBJ2-1 and V is TRBV4-1; 11 nucleotides align to TRBD2. The CDR3 has 17 residues. Losses at the gene ends were 0 bases for V and 10 bases for J; bases not matched to a gene: 11. CDR1 and CDR2 from the germline V gene are MGHRA and YSYEKL. CDR3 DNA: TGCGCCAGCAGCCAAGAATCACTAGCGGGGGTTGTGAGCGAGCAGTTCTTC. Translation: CASSQESLAGVVSEQFF.

This chain links TRBV2 with TRBJ2-5; 9 bases align to TRBD1. CDR3 length equals 17 residues. CDR1 is SNHLY and CDR2 is FYNNEI in the germline V gene. Trimming took 5 bases from V and 2 from J; bases not matched to a gene: 12. CDR3 bases: TGTGCCAGCAGTTCCCCGGTGGGACAGGGACCACAAGAGACCCAGTACTTC. Translated, it gives CASSSPVGQGPQETQYF.

This chain joins TRBV24-1 and TRBJ2-2; TRBD1 matches at 7 bases. Per the germline V gene, CDR1 is KGHDR and CDR2 is SFDVKD. The CDR3 consists of 18 residues. V lost 1 base, J lost 5 bases, and 12 bases stayed unmatched. Written as DNA, the CDR3 is TGTGCCACCAGTGATTTTAGGGGGCGAGGAGCGAGTACCGGGGAGCTGTTTTTT. Protein: CATSDFRGRGASTGELFF.